Listed here are 17 T cell receptor beta chains from one sample, sequenced in a study of CD8 T cells in ankylosing spondylitis. TCRdb recomputed calls from the 5' RACE reads with MiXCR, one row per CDR3 protein. The repertoire includes around 150,000 distinct CDR3 sequences, approximately 7.4% of them detected once, and over 10% sits in the top ten. The sequenced sample was blood, either unsorted or a sorted T cell fraction (not recorded which). These TCRs come from a female donor with ankylosing spondylitis or in good health (not recorded which).

In this sample, this clonotype turned up many times. The CDR3 reads CASSRIYNEQFF. The CDR3 bases are TGTGCCAGCAGCCGGATCTACAATGAGCAGTTCTTC. The chain joins TRBV14 to TRBJ2-1; D unresolved. Germline-derived CDR1 and CDR2 are SGHDN and FVKESK. The CDR3 has 12 amino acids. V was clipped by 4 bases and J by 3 bases, with 4 bases between them.

This clonotype came up many times. The chain is built from TRBV12-3 or TRBV12-4 and TRBJ1-1, with a weak D call TRBD1 (6 bases). This CDR3 region has 14 residues. Trimming took 3 bases from V and 5 from J, leaving 13 bases between them. This chain's CDR3 is CASSLGAGKTEAFF. CDR3 DNA sequence: TGTGCCAGCAGTTTGGGGGCGGGAAAGACTGAAGCTTTCTTT.

This clonotype was detected many times. The V gene is TRBV7-2, the J gene TRBJ1-1; 7 bases fit TRBD1. J lost 0 bases, V lost 0 bases, and 10 bases had no gene match. Germline-derived CDR1 and CDR2 are SGHTA and FQGNSA. This CDR3 has 18 amino acids. CDR3 bases: TGTGCCAGCAGCTTAGCGCTGGGGGCAGGGGGACTGAACACTGAAGCTTTCTTT. Its translation: CASSLALGAGGLNTEAFF.

This clonotype was counted ten times or more. The chain uses TRBV7-9 and TRBJ2-3, with a tentative D call TRBD1 (6 bases). CDR1 is SEHNR, CDR2 FQNEAQ, per germline (reference sequence). This CDR3 has 14 residues. Trimming took 5 bases from V and 6 from J, leaving 15 bases between them. For the CDR3, the DNA is TGTGCCAGCAGCCAAGAAACAGGGCCCGATACGCAGTATTTT. It yields the protein CASSQETGPDTQYF.

This clonotype has at least ten counts. An end of the junction does not agree with germline; a read error may underlie this. The J gene is TRBJ1-2, the V gene TRBV29-1; TRBD1 is a possible D gene (5 bases). The CDR3 length is 12 residues. Germline loops: CDR1 SQVTM, CDR2 ANQGSEA. CDR3 in amino acids: CSVKDSEWGYTF. As DNA, the CDR3 is TGCAGCGTTAAAGACAGCGAATGGGGCTACACCTTC.

There are many counts of this clonotype. The chain is built from TRBV5-1 and TRBJ1-5; D possibly corresponds to TRBD1 (5 bases). Germline values: CDR1 SGHRS, CDR2 YFSETQ. The CDR3 is 14 residues long. With 4 bases removed from V and 3 bases from J, the gap between germline ends came to 11 bases. Here the CDR3 DNA reads TGCGCCAGCAGCCGGGACGGCTACAATCAGCCCCAGCATTTT. Protein: CASSRDGYNQPQHF.

This clonotype was recorded many times. The chain carries TRBV12-3 or TRBV12-4 and TRBJ1-6; no firm D call. V gave up 3 bases and J gave up 3 bases, with 12 bases separating them. The CDR3 is made up of 16 amino acids. The CDR3 DNA sequence: TGTGCCAGCAGTTTTGCAGTAAGAAGCTATAATTCACCCCTCCACTTT. It translates to CASSFAVRSYNSPLHF.

There are many counts of this clonotype. This chain connects TRBV5-1 to TRBJ2-2, with D unclear. There are 15 residues in the CDR3. Germline values: CDR1 SGHRS, CDR2 YFSETQ. Deletions cut 1 base from V and 4 bases from J, with 11 bases between. CDR3 sequence reads: CASSLSRFGTGELFF. CDR3 sequence (DNA): TGCGCCAGCAGCTTGAGCCGTTTTGGCACCGGGGAGCTGTTTTTT. The full variable domain, rest sourced from reference TRBV5-1 and TRBJ2-2, is KAGVTQTPRYLIKTRGQQVTLSCSPISGHRSVSWYQQTPGQGLQFLFEYFSETQRNKGNFPGRFSGRQFSNSRSEMNVSTLELGDSALYLCASSLSRFGTGELFFGEGSRLTVL.

This chain links TRBV12-3 or TRBV12-4 with TRBJ2-3; D may be TRBD1 or TRBD2 (6 bases each). CDR3 length equals 14 residues. Trimming removed 3 bases at V and 11 bases at J, with 18 bases between. The chain's CDR3 is CASSFGGTNSGQYF. DNA of the CDR3: TGTGCCAGCAGTTTCGGAGGGACAAACAGTGGGCAGTATTTT.

This clonotype was picked up many times. The chain carries TRBV10-3 and TRBJ2-5; 10 nucleotides line up with TRBD1. The length of the CDR3 is 14 residues. From germline, CDR1 is ENHRY and CDR2 SYGVKD. J gave up 4 bases and V 4 bases, and 3 bases lay outside the gene matches. CDR3 coding DNA: TGTGCCATCAGTGCGGACAGGGGGGGAGAGACCCAGTACTTC. It encodes CAISADRGGETQYF.

This clonotype has ten or more counts. V is TRBV5-1 and J is TRBJ1-2; no clear D gene. The germline V and J ends were trimmed by 3 bases and 4 bases, with 13 bases remaining between them. This CDR3 contains 14 residues. CDR1 and CDR2 from the germline V gene are SGHRS and YFSETQ. The CDR3 protein is CASSSGFWAYGYTF. As DNA, the CDR3 is TGCGCCAGCAGCTCAGGATTCTGGGCCTATGGCTACACCTTC.

This clonotype was counted at least ten times. The rearrangement joins TRBV18 to TRBJ1-3, with D tentatively TRBD1 (5 bases). V was trimmed by 3 bases and J by 6 bases, leaving 9 bases between them. This CDR3 region has 13 residues. Germline V gene lookup returns CDR1 KGHSH and CDR2 LQKENI. CDR3 coding DNA: TGTGCCAGCTCACCTACCAGGGAAAACACCATATATTTT. Its translation is CASSPTRENTIYF.

This clonotype was seen at least ten times. The chain uses TRBV20-1 and TRBJ1-6; D call uncertain. This CDR3 has 17 amino acids. Germline V CDR1 and CDR2: DFQATT, SNEGSKA (reference sequence). Trimming pared 0 bases from V and 0 bases from J, leaving 12 bases between. CDR3 nucleotide sequence: TGCAGTGCTAGAGATGGGATGCGGGGCTCCTATAATTCACCCCTCCACTTT. Encoded protein: CSARDGMRGSYNSPLHF.

This clonotype was seen repeatedly, ten times or more. The chain is built from TRBV27 and TRBJ2-2; D ambiguous. Germline V CDR1 and CDR2: MNHEY, SMNVEV (reference sequence). V was shortened by 4 bases and J by 7 bases, with 10 bases between the two germline ends. This CDR3 has 13 residues. For the CDR3, the DNA is TGTGCCAGCAGTTCGGCAGGCCTCGGGGAGCTGTTTTTT. Protein product: CASSSAGLGELFF.

The table lists this clonotype with many counts. The chain has TRBV3-1 and TRBJ2-3; 13 bases are shared with TRBD2. The J segment lost 4 bases and the V segment lost 4 bases, leaving 8 bases of the junction unmatched. This CDR3 has 17 residues. Looked up from germline, CDR1 is LGHDT and CDR2 is YNNKEL (reference sequence). In nucleotides, the CDR3 is TGTGCCAGCAGCCTTTGGACTAGCGGGGGAGGAGCAGATACGCAGTATTTT. Amino acids: CASSLWTSGGGADTQYF.

This clonotype was observed at least ten times. Written as DNA, the CDR3 is TGTGCCAGCAGCTTAGTACGGAGAACTAACTATGGCTACACCTTC. Protein sequence: CASSLVRRTNYGYTF. The chain combines TRBV7-9 with TRBJ1-2; D unclear. Per the germline V gene, CDR1 is SEHNR and CDR2 is FQNEAQ (reference sequence). The V end was cut by 1 base, the J end by 0 bases, with 9 bases between. The CDR3 loop spans 15 amino acids.

Many counts were recorded for this clonotype. The rearrangement uses TRBV12-3 or TRBV12-4 and TRBJ2-2; the match to TRBD1 covers 10 bases. After removal of 6 bases from V and 7 bases from J, the junction contained 5 bases not matched to a gene. This CDR3 is built from 14 residues. CDR3 sequence (DNA): TGTGCCAGCAGGGGACAGGGGAATTACGGGGAGCTGTTTTTT. Translating gives CASRGQGNYGELFF.